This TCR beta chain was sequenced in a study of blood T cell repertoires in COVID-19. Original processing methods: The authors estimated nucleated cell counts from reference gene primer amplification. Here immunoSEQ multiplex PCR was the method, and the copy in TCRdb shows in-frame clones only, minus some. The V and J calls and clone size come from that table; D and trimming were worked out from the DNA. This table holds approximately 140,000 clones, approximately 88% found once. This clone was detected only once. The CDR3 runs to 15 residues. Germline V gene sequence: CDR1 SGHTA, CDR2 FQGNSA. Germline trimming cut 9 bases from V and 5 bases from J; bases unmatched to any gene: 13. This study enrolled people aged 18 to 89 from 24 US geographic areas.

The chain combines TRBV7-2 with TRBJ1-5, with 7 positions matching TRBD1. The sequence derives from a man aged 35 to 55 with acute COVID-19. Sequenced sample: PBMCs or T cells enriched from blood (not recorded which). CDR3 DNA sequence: TGTGCCAGTAGGGGGCGGGGGGCGCAGGATCAGCCCCAGCATTTT. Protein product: CASRGRGAQDQPQHF.